This T cell receptor beta chain originates from a study of shared clonotypes between healthy human individuals. Findings and limits, study-wide: Relative to their counterparts shared across all four donors, non-shared clonotypes exhibited diminished generation probabilities. Naive CD4 clonotypes were shared across several donors at approximately 5.3%.

CD45RO-negative CD8 cells positively selected for CCR7 made up the naive population, which excluded terminally differentiated effector memory CD45RA+ cells. Each cell subset's genomic DNA was divided evenly among several immunoSEQ plates. In the original analysis: In the immunoSEQ data, sequences were junction-only and lacked quality scores, so filtering differed. Sequencing used immunoSEQ multiplex PCR; TCRdb keeps in-frame clones, though not all of them. V, J and clone size derive from that table, while D and trimming were established from the DNA sequence. This sample has approximately 1.9 million clones, with roughly 93% found just once. The V and J ends lost 0 bases and 4 bases respectively, with 17 bases between them. Germline CDR1 reads LGHNA; CDR2 reads YNFKEQ. The CDR3 is 17 amino acids. On this clone: The antigen is undetermined.

This rearrangement joins TRBV4-2 to TRBJ2-3; D might be TRBD1 (7 bases). Sequenced sample: naive CD8+ T cells from PBMCs. The TCR sequence derives from a man younger than 35 in good health. Some clones in this sample may be carry-over from other donors' samples. The CDR3 DNA is TGTGCCAGCAGCCAAGATCCACCAGGGGGGAGCGCAGATACGCAGTATTTT. This gives the protein CASSQDPPGGSADTQYF.